This TCR beta chain appears in the sequencing data of a study of T cell changes during pregnancy in multiple sclerosis. There are 13 residues in the CDR3. CDR1 is SNHLY, CDR2 FYNNEI, per germline. V was trimmed by 2 bases and J by 9 bases, leaving 13 bases between them. TCRdb's copy holds only in-frame clones and misses some; the assay was immunoSEQ multiplex PCR. The sample consists of fewer than 40,000 clones, 90% of them appearing once. The sequencing used CD4+ T cells from peripheral blood mononuclear cells, collected in the first trimester of pregnancy. The gene calls are TRBV2 and TRBJ1-1; a possible D gene is TRBD1 (5 bases). The TCR comes from a female donor in good health, enrolled as a control in a pregnancy study. In DNA, the CDR3 is TGTGCCAGCAGTGAAAATGGTGGGGCGAAAGCTTTCTTT. Translated, it gives CASSENGGAKAFF. The full variable domain, in which reference TRBV2 and TRBJ1-1 provide the parts outside the CDR3, is EPEVTQTPSHQVTQMGQEVILRCVPISNHLYFYWYRQILGQKVEFLVSFYNNEISEKSEIFDDQFSVERPDGSNFTLKIRSTKLEDSAMYFCASSENGGAKAFFGQGTRLTVV.